This TCR beta chain derives from a study of patients and donors after allogeneic stem cell transplantation. This CDR3 has 15 residues. From germline, CDR1 is SGHAT and CDR2 FQNNGV. V dropped 1 base and J dropped 6 bases, with 13 bases sitting between them. TCRdb re-called the RT-PCR reads with MiXCR, one entry per CDR3 protein. The table includes about 960,000 distinct CDR3 sequences, more than 15% detected once. The clonotype was recovered from a human donor who was either an allogeneic HSCT recipient or a stem cell or donor lymphocyte infusion donor (not recorded which). It is not recorded whose cells these are; they may come from a transplant donor. The chain employs TRBV11-2 and TRBJ2-1; D gene unclear. Source material: blood, either unsorted or a sorted T cell fraction (not recorded which). CDR3 sequence reads: CASSLGFKTGNEQFF. The CDR3 nucleotides read TGTGCCAGCAGCTTAGGTTTTAAGACTGGCAATGAGCAGTTCTTC.